This paragraph reports one T cell receptor beta chain. This receptor's antigen is unknown. No base qualities exist here, and no much larger clone lies one base off it. The data were obtained in a study of CD8+ T cells in alopecia areata (dated by TCRdb to the late 2010s). For context, the study as a whole: The treated patients took part in an open-label pilot trial in which moderate-to-severe alopecia areata was treated with oral tofacitinib at 5 to 10 mg twice daily. Tofacitinib-treated patients had biopsies at baseline and at 4 and 24 weeks of treatment, with a later scalp biopsy in several patients. Clonality in the scalp was compared among normal scalp (n=4), patchy alopecia areata scalp (n=8), and alopecia totalis/universalis scalp (n=8). Scalp tissue and sorted CD4+ and CD8+ peripheral blood T cells from patchy and totalis/universalis alopecia areata patients and from healthy controls were covered by human TCRbeta sequencing. Tofacitinib was administered for 6 to 18 months, and 6 months of follow-up off drug were then conducted to assess delayed response and recurrence. In both human patients and the C3H/HeJ mouse model, the study applied high-throughput TCRbeta sequencing to look at T cell clonal expansion in alopecia areata. RNA was obtained with the PAXgene miRNA kit for fixed scalp, the miRNeasy kit for PBMCs, and the RNeasy kit for mouse skin. TCRbeta CDR3 regions were amplified by immunoSEQ multiplex PCR with 35 Vbeta forward and 13 Jbeta reverse primers.

Explained via the paper, the time point label denotes: baseline before oral tofacitinib. Peripheral blood and lesional scalp punch biopsies were obtained from patients with alopecia areata. PBMCs were separated by density centrifugation and stained for CD3, CD4 and CD8, after which CD4+ and CD8+ T cells were sorted on a FACSAria. Results the study describes overall, beyond this receptor: Shared TCR sequences between patients were less evident than in mice, which may be partly attributable to HLA diversity in the patient population. Lesional scalp, especially in alopecia totalis/universalis, showed higher clonality and more expanded CD8+ clones than normal scalp, suggesting antigenic drive. Scalp TCR repertoire analysis is complicated because resident alphabeta T cells in normal human skin are also sequenced, whereas mouse skin is dominated by gammadelta T cells.

The germline V gene specifies SGHTA as CDR1 and FQGNSA as CDR2. Here V drops 1 base and J drops 2 bases, and the junction holds 3 bases not matched to any gene. The CDR3, from cysteine to phenylalanine, totals 16 residues. Just CDR3 DNA is preserved here, 48 bases in frame from base 1. Library preparation used the immunoSEQ multiplex PCR assay. RNA was extracted from all samples and reverse transcribed into cDNA as template for TCR sequencing. SuperScript III was used to make first-strand cDNA, primed with a 2:1 mix of oligo-dT and random hexamers. A synthetic immune receptor repertoire was used to measure amplification bias, and any remaining bias was corrected computationally. In the original analysis: Raw reads were preprocessed to remove errors, and CDR3 was defined according to IMGT conventions as the region from the conserved cysteine to phenylalanine. To get clonality, Shannon entropy was normalized by log2 of the number of productive unique TCRs and the result was subtracted from 1. Whether each scalp clone was CD4 or CD8 was inferred by checking scalp TCRbeta sequences against the CD4 and CD8 repertoires from sorted blood. TCRdb took over this immuneACCESS table, retaining in-frame rearrangements with V and J assigned. Such tables are incomplete; in checked studies, under half of the missing clones stem from an unresolved V gene, and the remainder is unexplained. The V and J calls and clone size come from that table; D and trimming were worked out from the DNA. This sample comprises around 250,000 clones, 65% to 70% of them detected only once. 1% to 1.5% of the sample lies in the top ten.

The TCR originated in a human donor with alopecia areata. In this chain, TRBV7-2 is recombined with TRBJ2-1; the central 9 bases match TRBD1. This specimen was CD4+ T cells sorted from blood, taken at week 0. This receptor carries the CDR3 CASSLEGTGTYNEQFF. The sequenced DNA is TGTGCCAGCAGCTTAGAAGGGACAGGGACCTACAATGAGCAGTTCTTC. The reference TRBV7-2 and TRBJ2-1 proteins fill in what lies around the CDR3, so the full variable domain reads GAGVSQSPSNKVTEKGKDVELRCDPISGHTALYWYRQSLGQGLEFLIYFQGNSAPDKSGLPSDRFSAERTGGSVSTLTIQRTQQEDSAVYLCASSLEGTGTYNEQFFGPGTRLTVL.